What follows are 2 T cell receptor beta chains derived from one specimen sequenced in a study of CD8 T cells in Susac syndrome. An input of about 0.5 to 1 ug of RNA was subjected to reverse transcription using random hexamers. MiXCR was run by TCRdb on the immunoSEQ multiplex PCR reads, yielding one entry per CDR3 protein. The sample shows around 130,000 distinct CDR3 sequences, around 95% of them seen only once. The specimen sequenced was CD4+ T cells from PBMCs. Receptors originate from a human donor in good health.

The chain links TRBV6-5 to TRBJ2-3, with 9 bases matching TRBD1. The J segment lost 4 bases and the V segment lost 6 bases, leaving 11 bases of the junction unmatched. CDR3 length: 16 amino acids. Germline-derived CDR1 and CDR2 are MNHEY and SVGAGI. The CDR3 is CASRLLPGQGADTQYF. DNA for the CDR3: TGTGCCAGCAGGTTACTACCGGGACAGGGAGCAGATACGCAGTATTTT.

V and J are TRBV20-1 and TRBJ1-4; D unresolved. The V end was cut by 5 bases, the J end by 3 bases, with 19 bases between. There are 16 residues in the CDR3. Germline V gene sequence: CDR1 DFQATT, CDR2 SNEGSKA (reference sequence). CDR3 coding DNA: TGCAGTGCTCAACCTTACGACCGGGCACCTAATGAAAAACTGTTTTTT. Residues: CSAQPYDRAPNEKLFF.